This T cell receptor beta chain was obtained from a study of blood T cell dynamics during melanoma immunotherapy. In the study overall: Standard first-line treatment here was pembrolizumab or nivolumab plus ipilimumab in metastatic melanoma.

DNA loading was fixed at approximately 0.35 ug for all bulk PBMC samples. The repertoire was sequenced with immunoSEQ multiplex PCR; TCRdb's copy has only in-frame clones and lacks some. The sample gives thousands of clones, 70% to 90% of which show up once; around 2.5% is in the top ten. Indicated time point: week 3, after first cycle of checkpoint inhibitor. Samples come from before therapy and from week 3 after the first blockade cycle. The CDR3 runs to 15 residues. Trimming shortened V by 0 bases and J by 4 bases, and 10 bases separated the two germline ends. In germline, CDR1 is MGHRA, CDR2 YSYEKL.

This clonotype originated in a human donor with melanoma. Sequencing used blood, obtained from a patient treated with checkpoint blockade. The J gene is TRBJ1-5, the V gene TRBV4-1; D gene unclear. CDR3: CASSQEWVTNQPQHF. The CDR3 DNA reads as TGCGCCAGCAGCCAAGAATGGGTCACTAATCAGCCCCAGCATTTT.